The 9 T cell receptor beta chains below all came from one sample that was sequenced in a study of cytomegalovirus exposure and HLA in healthy donors. The PCR used 60 Vbeta and 13 Jbeta primers. The repertoire was sequenced with immunoSEQ multiplex PCR; TCRdb's copy has only in-frame clones and lacks some. The table lists 100,000 or so clones, roughly 78% of them singletons, with about 4.6% in the top ten. Sequenced: PBMCs. The receptors were gathered from a woman in her thirties or forties in good health and CMV-seropositive.

The chain employs TRBV7-3 and TRBJ2-5; perhaps TRBD2 as D (5 bases). The CDR3 loop spans 13 amino acids. Germline CDR1 reads SGHTA; CDR2 reads FQGTGA. V was clipped by 5 bases and J by 5 bases, with 12 bases between them. This chain's CDR3 is CASSPRGVETQYF. The CDR3 DNA follows: TGTGCCAGCAGCCCCCGGGGAGTGGAGACCCAGTACTTC. Variable domain in full (rest from reference TRBV7-3 and TRBJ2-5): GAGVSQTPSNKVTEKGKYVELRCDPISGHTALYWYRQSLGQGPEFLIYFQGTGAADDSGLPNDRFFAVRPEGSVSTLKIQRTERGDSAVYLCASSPRGVETQYFGPGTRLLVL.

The V gene is TRBV28, the J gene TRBJ2-7; no firm D call. Germline-derived CDR1 and CDR2 are MDHEN and SYDVKM. With 4 bases removed from V and 0 bases from J, the gap between germline ends came to 13 bases. CDR3 length equals 15 residues. The CDR3 nucleotides are TGTGCCAGCAGTTCTGCGGCGGAAACCTCCTACGAGCAGTACTTC. Translated: CASSSAAETSYEQYF. Full variable domain (outside the CDR3, taken from reference TRBV28 and TRBJ2-7): DVKVTQSSRYLVKRTGEKVFLECVQDMDHENMFWYRQDPGLGLRLIYFSYDVKMKEKGDIPEGYSVSREKKERFSLILESASTNQTSMYLCASSSAAETSYEQYFGPGTRLTVT.

The V and J genes are TRBV10-2 and TRBJ2-5, with D perhaps TRBD2 (6 bases). Trimming took off 0 bases at V and 5 bases at J, with 13 bases between the two ends. CDR3 size: 15 residues. Germline CDR1 is WSHSY and CDR2 is SAAADI. The chain's CDR3 is CASSESYREAETQYF. The CDR3 coding sequence is TGCGCCAGCAGTGAGTCATATAGGGAGGCGGAGACCCAGTACTTC.

This clone was seen more than once but under ten times. The chain recombines TRBV28 with TRBJ2-7, with 14 bases identical to TRBD2. The CDR3 extends over 15 amino acids. Germline V gives CDR1 MDHEN, CDR2 SYDVKM. V trimming: 8 bases; J trimming: 3 bases; junction bases outside the gene matches: 6. CDR3 DNA: TGTGCCAGCTGCCCAGGGACTAGCGGGAGCTACGAGCAGTACTTC. As protein: CASCPGTSGSYEQYF.

This chain links TRBV29-1 with TRBJ1-2; possible D gene TRBD1, 5 bases. V lost 4 bases and J 4 bases, leaving 16 bases between the germline ends. The CDR3 extends over 14 amino acids. Germline assignment: CDR1 SQVTM and CDR2 ANQGSEA. The chain's CDR3 is CSVAEQVVRYGYTF. The CDR3 nucleotides are TGCAGCGTTGCCGAACAGGTGGTTCGCTATGGCTACACCTTC.

This rearrangement joins TRBV4-2 to TRBJ2-5, with a weak D call TRBD1 (6 bases). The germline V gene encodes CDR1 LGHNA and CDR2 YNFKEQ. Trimming took 2 bases from V and 4 from J, leaving 11 bases between them. The CDR3 contains 14 residues. The CDR3 here is CASSQRQVGETQYF. The CDR3 DNA is TGTGCCAGCAGCCAAAGACAGGTAGGAGAGACCCAGTACTTC.

The chain joins TRBV16 to TRBJ2-1, with 11 bases matching TRBD2. The V gene's germline CDR1 is KGHSY and CDR2 FQNENV. The CDR3 length is 21 residues. V lost 1 base and J lost 6; bases outside the gene matches: 20. CDR3 sequence: CASSQLRRIAGGPGKPNEQFF. CDR3 DNA: TGTGCCAGCAGCCAATTGAGGCGGATAGCGGGAGGGCCCGGAAAGCCCAATGAGCAGTTCTTC. Using reference TRBV16 and TRBJ2-1 for the parts outside the CDR3, the full variable domain is GEEVAQTPKHLVRGEGQKAKLYCAPIKGHSYVFWYQQVLKNEFKFLISFQNENVFDETGMPKERFSAKCLPNSPCSLEIQATKLEDSAVYFCASSQLRRIAGGPGKPNEQFFGPGTRLTVL.

The chain is built from TRBV6-5 and TRBJ1-1; no definite D call. This CDR3 is 14 amino acids long. Germline CDR1 MNHEY, CDR2 SVGAGI. V was pared by 7 bases and J by 3 bases, with 15 bases between. For the CDR3, the DNA is TGTGCCAGCACACCACCGGGGAGGGACACTGAAGCTTTCTTT. Amino acid sequence: CASTPPGRDTEAFF.

The genes are TRBV30 and TRBJ1-5; D unclear. CDR1 and CDR2 from the germline V gene are GTSNPN and SVGIG (reference sequence). The CDR3 runs 13 residues. The V end was cut by 2 bases, the J end by 0 bases, with 5 bases between. CDR3 bases: TGTGCCTGGAGTTCAGATAGCAATCAGCCCCAGCATTTT. It translates to CAWSSDSNQPQHF.